The clone carrying this T cell receptor (beta chain) was recorded many times. Trimming left V 0 bases short and J 0 bases short, with 10 bases between. Germline CDR1 is SGHRS and CDR2 is YFSETQ. The CDR3 runs to 16 residues. The sample originates from a study of CD8+CD57+ T cells in acquired aplastic anemia. Using genomic DNA as the template, TCR beta VDJ and CDR3 profiling was carried out. TCRdb re-called the reads with MiXCR, one entry per CDR3 protein. Found here are some 200,000 distinct CDR3 sequences, about half of them singletons; the top ten hold just under 20%. Selection for sequencing was limited to patients who had shown CD8+CD57+ cell expansion by flow cytometry.

The sequence was obtained from a human donor with aplastic anemia. The chain couples TRBV5-1 to TRBJ2-1, with TRBD1 as a possible D gene (5 bases). The sample comprised sorted CD4+, CD8+, or CD8+CD57+ T cells (not recorded which) from PBMCs. The CDR3 DNA reads as TGCGCCAGCAGCTTGGAACCCGACAGCTCCTACAATGAGCAGTTCTTC. Translated: CASSLEPDSSYNEQFF.